Each of the 20 T cell receptor beta chains below was sequenced from the same sample in a study of blood T cell repertoires in COVID-19. Using immunoSEQ multiplex PCR, the repertoire was profiled, and TCRdb retains in-frame clones only, with some absent. The sample lists 150,000 or so clones, around 88% occurring once. Sequenced input: peripheral blood. These receptors came from a man in his forties or fifties with acute or convalescent COVID-19.

This chain links TRBV18 with TRBJ1-1; 10 positions match TRBD1. V lost 5 bases and J lost 1; bases outside the gene matches: 7. The CDR3 loop spans 16 amino acids. Germline V CDR1 and CDR2: KGHSH, LQKENI. CDR3 sequence: CASSSRTGGPNTEAFF. The CDR3 bases are TGTGCCAGCTCATCTCGGACAGGGGGGCCGAACACTGAAGCTTTCTTT.

The V gene is TRBV9, the J gene TRBJ1-2, with TRBD1 matching over 9 bases. After removal of 0 bases from V and 7 bases from J, the junction contained 7 bases not matched to a gene. From germline, CDR1 is SGDLS and CDR2 YYNGEE. The CDR3 loop spans 15 amino acids. CDR3 sequence reads: CASSVVLGQGSGYTF. CDR3 sequence (DNA): TGTGCCAGCAGCGTAGTCTTAGGACAGGGGTCTGGCTACACCTTC. The full variable domain, its missing parts supplied by reference TRBV9 and TRBJ1-2, is DSGVTQTPKHLITATGQRVTLRCSPRSGDLSVYWYQQSLDQGLQFLIQYYNGEERAKGNILERFSAQQFPDLHSELNLSSLELGDSALYFCASSVVLGQGSGYTFGSGTRLTVV.

The chain links TRBV5-4 to TRBJ1-1; 7 nucleotides line up with TRBD1. In germline, CDR1 is SGHNT, CDR2 YYREEE (reference sequence). Losses at the gene ends were 1 base for V and 1 base for J; bases not matched to a gene: 7. The CDR3 is made up of 16 amino acids. CDR3 sequence: CASSLTGDLRNTEAFF. CDR3 nucleotide sequence: TGTGCCAGCAGCTTGACAGGGGATCTCCGGAACACTGAAGCTTTCTTT.

Written as DNA, the CDR3 is TGTGCCAGCAGCTTGGTACTAGCGGGCCACAATGAGCAGTTCTTC. It specifies CASSLVLAGHNEQFF. The chain couples TRBV5-4 to TRBJ2-1; TRBD2 matches 9 bases. Trimming removed 0 bases from V and 5 bases from J; junction bases left unmatched: 3. This CDR3 is 15 amino acids long. CDR1 and CDR2 from the germline V gene are SGHNT and YYREEE (reference sequence).

This chain uses TRBV11-3 with TRBJ2-1; a possible D gene is TRBD1 (5 bases). The CDR3 runs to 12 residues. Germline CDR1 SGHNT, CDR2 YENEEA. With 3 bases removed from V and 6 bases from J, the gap between germline ends came to 6 bases. CDR3 bases: TGTGCCAGCAGCTTCGACAGCAATGAGCAGTTCTTC. Translated: CASSFDSNEQFF.

This chain uses TRBV4-1 with TRBJ1-1; D remains unclear. The CDR3 sequence is 18 residues long. Germline loops: CDR1 MGHRA, CDR2 YSYEKL. V was pared by 0 bases and J by 0 bases, with 17 bases between. This chain's CDR3 is CASSQERAAGLMNTEAFF. The CDR3 coding sequence is TGCGCCAGCAGCCAAGAGAGGGCAGCTGGACTCATGAACACTGAAGCTTTCTTT.

This clone was detected only once. The chain joins TRBV14 to TRBJ2-7; 7 nucleotides agree with TRBD2. CDR1 SGHDN and CDR2 FVKESK come from the germline V gene. Losses at the gene ends were 1 base for V and 0 bases for J; bases not matched to a gene: 3. The CDR3 runs to 15 residues. The CDR3 reads CASSQGRGSSYEQYF. In nucleotides, the CDR3 is TGTGCCAGCAGCCAAGGGCGGGGGAGCTCCTACGAGCAGTACTTC.

This clone was recorded once. The rearrangement joins TRBV9 to TRBJ2-7; maybe TRBD2 (6 bases). The CDR3 covers 15 residues. V was cut by 3 bases and J by 6 bases, with 19 bases left in between. From germline, CDR1 is SGDLS and CDR2 YYNGEE. Here the CDR3 reads CASSAKGSSGSEQYF. The CDR3 bases are TGTGCCAGCAGCGCGAAGGGGTCCTCCGGGAGCGAGCAGTACTTC.

The chain recombines TRBV6-1 with TRBJ2-7, with 8 positions matching TRBD1. The V gene's germline CDR1 is MNHNS and CDR2 SASEGT. V was pared by 2 bases and J by 2 bases, with 5 bases of the junction left unmatched. The CDR3 runs to 15 residues. CDR3 DNA sequence: TGTGCCAGCAGTGAAATAGGGACAGGCACCTACGAGCAGTACTTC. This translates into CASSEIGTGTYEQYF.

The rearrangement joins TRBV5-1 to TRBJ2-4; D gene ambiguous. The CDR3 has 11 residues. V lost 0 bases and J lost 15, with 10 bases in between. The germline V gene encodes CDR1 SGHRS and CDR2 YFSETQ. CDR3 nucleotides: TGCGCCAGCAGCTTGGGTACGCGCTGGTACTTC. This sequence encodes CASSLGTRWYF.

The chain combines TRBV5-4 with TRBJ1-2, with 8 bases aligning to TRBD1. This CDR3 has 15 residues. Per germline, CDR1 SGHNT and CDR2 YYREEE (reference sequence). The junction had 12 bases not matched to a gene; V was cut back by 3 bases and J by 8 bases. The CDR3 region has the DNA TGTGCCAGCAGCTGGTGGACAGGGTTAGATCGGGGCTACACCTTC. Its translation: CASSWWTGLDRGYTF. Full variable domain (rest looked up from reference TRBV5-4 and TRBJ1-2): ETGVTQSPTHLIKTRGQQVTLRCSSQSGHNTVSWYQQALGQGPQFIFQYYREEENGRGNFPPRFSGLQFPNYSSELNVNALELDDSALYLCASSWWTGLDRGYTFGSGTRLTVV.

The chain carries TRBV28 and TRBJ2-1; 8 bases align to TRBD2. Germline trimming cut 6 bases from V and 1 base from J; bases unmatched to any gene: 14. The CDR3 runs to 18 residues. Per germline, CDR1 MDHEN and CDR2 SYDVKM. CDR3 coding DNA: TGTGCCAGCAGGCGGCTGGGTAGCGGGACGGGGTCCTACAATGAGCAGTTCTTC. It codes for CASRRLGSGTGSYNEQFF.

The genes are TRBV7-9 and TRBJ2-1, with no clear D. Between the trimmed V and J ends, which lost 3 bases and 8 bases, there was a span of 8 bases. The CDR3 runs 12 residues. Looked up from germline, CDR1 is SEHNR and CDR2 is FQNEAQ (reference sequence). The CDR3 DNA reads TGTGCCAGCAGCTTCAGTGTGGATGAGCAGTTCTTC. It translates to CASSFSVDEQFF.

This clone was counted only a few times. The chain carries TRBV14 and TRBJ1-6; D perhaps matches TRBD1 (6 bases). Germline assignment: CDR1 SGHDN and CDR2 FVKESK. The V end lost 1 base, the J end lost 9 bases, and 16 bases lay between the germline ends. CDR3 length equals 16 residues. CDR3 loop: CASSQGQVRNASPLHF. CDR3 in DNA: TGTGCCAGCAGCCAAGGACAGGTCCGGAATGCTTCACCCCTCCACTTT.

V is TRBV7-9 and J is TRBJ1-3; 10 bases are shared with TRBD1. Germline-derived CDR1 and CDR2 are SEHNR and FQNEAQ (reference sequence). V lost 7 bases to trimming and J lost 2 bases; unmatched junction nucleotides: 2. This CDR3 contains 14 residues. The DNA of the CDR3 is TGTGCCAGCATCGGACAGGGGGCTGGAAACACCATATATTTT. Translation: CASIGQGAGNTIYF.

A few counts support this clone. The chain carries TRBV7-9 and TRBJ1-5, with D uncertain. Germline-derived CDR1 and CDR2 are SEHNR and FQNEAQ (reference sequence). The V end was cut by 6 bases, the J end by 1 base, with 4 bases between. CDR3 length: 12 amino acids. DNA for the CDR3: TGTGCCAGCAGTATCAGCAATCAGCCCCAGCATTTT. This gives the protein CASSISNQPQHF.

The rearrangement joins TRBV12-5 to TRBJ1-2; 10 bases line up with TRBD1. The germline CDR1 and CDR2 sequences are LGHNT and FRNRAP. Trimming cost V 6 bases and J 6 bases; bases outside gene matches: 7. The CDR3 sequence is 14 residues long. For the CDR3, the DNA is TGTGCTAGTGGGCTGACAGGGGGCTTAAATGGCTACACCTTC. It encodes CASGLTGGLNGYTF.

The chain has TRBV10-3 and TRBJ2-5, with 7 bases identical to TRBD1. Germline trimming cut 7 bases from V and 3 bases from J; bases unmatched to any gene: 8. CDR1 and CDR2 (germline): ENHRY, SYGVKD. The CDR3 sequence is 14 residues long. The CDR3 DNA sequence: TGTGCCATCACAGAGGACAGGAGAAAAGAGACCCAGTACTTC. The encoded protein is CAITEDRRKETQYF.

A note on this clone: Other DNA sequences in this sample translate to the same CDR3. V and J are TRBV5-4 and TRBJ2-1; 12 bases are shared with TRBD2. J gave up 4 bases and V 1 base, and 0 bases lay outside the gene matches. CDR1 and CDR2 (germline): SGHNT, YYREEE (reference sequence). The CDR3 runs 15 residues. CDR3 coding DNA: TGTGCCAGCAGCTTGACTAGCGGGGGGTACAATGAGCAGTTCTTC. This encodes CASSLTSGGYNEQFF.

This chain joins TRBV28 and TRBJ1-5; the match to TRBD1 covers 7 bases. V was clipped by 3 bases and J by 3 bases; unmatched bases: 5. The CDR3 sequence is 15 residues long. CDR1 and CDR2 (germline): MDHEN, SYDVKM. This CDR3 is CASSFRDRVNQPQHF. Written as DNA, the CDR3 is TGTGCCAGCAGTTTCCGGGACAGAGTCAATCAGCCCCAGCATTTT. The complete variable domain, with remaining parts taken from reference TRBV28 and TRBJ1-5, reads DVKVTQSSRYLVKRTGEKVFLECVQDMDHENMFWYRQDPGLGLRLIYFSYDVKMKEKGDIPEGYSVSREKKERFSLILESASTNQTSMYLCASSFRDRVNQPQHFGDGTRLSIL.